Below are 4 T cell receptor beta chains sequenced from a single sample in a study of graft-versus-host responses after intestinal transplantation. Sequenced by immunoSEQ multiplex PCR; TCRdb stores in-frame clones only, minus some. The repertoire has about 130,000 clones, roughly nine tenths of them found once; the top ten carry over 0.15%. Their cognate antigens are unknown. Here the sequenced sample was unstimulated CD4+ T cells sorted from spleen or lymph node cells, taken before intestinal transplant. These receptors all stem from a human donor who received an intestinal transplant.

The CDR3 region has the DNA TGTGCCAGCAGCTTAGATGCCTCCAACTACGAGCAGTACTTC. Translated, it gives CASSLDASNYEQYF. V usage is TRBV7-2 and J usage is TRBJ2-7; D gene unclear. This CDR3 has 14 amino acids. Looked up from germline, CDR1 is SGHTA and CDR2 is FQGNSA. V lost 1 base and J lost 3, with 10 bases in between. The whole variable domain, filled in from reference TRBV7-2 and TRBJ2-7, reads GAGVSQSPSNKVTEKGKDVELRCDPISGHTALYWYRQSLGQGLEFLIYFQGNSAPDKSGLPSDRFSAERTGGSVSTLTIQRTQQEDSAVYLCASSLDASNYEQYFGPGTRLTVT.

This chain uses TRBV5-4 with TRBJ2-3, with TRBD2 matching over 9 bases. The CDR3 runs 15 residues. Germline lookup yields CDR1 SGHNT and CDR2 YYREEE (reference sequence). Trimming removed 3 bases from V and 4 bases from J; junction bases left unmatched: 6. The CDR3 bases are TGTGCCAGCAGCTCTCAAGCGGGGGGTTCAGATACGCAGTATTTT. This translates into CASSSQAGGSDTQYF.

The rearrangement uses TRBV5-4 and TRBJ1-5, with D tentatively TRBD1 (6 bases). Germline V gene sequence: CDR1 SGHNT, CDR2 YYREEE (reference sequence). The V end was cut by 5 bases, the J end by 6 bases, with 15 bases between. CDR3 length: 14 amino acids. CDR3 residues: CASRMGGTSQPQHF. The DNA of the CDR3 is TGTGCCAGCAGGATGGGGGGCACGAGTCAGCCCCAGCATTTT.

The J gene is TRBJ2-5, the V gene TRBV11-3; D might be TRBD1 (5 bases). This CDR3 spans 13 amino acids. V gave up 1 base and J gave up 2 bases, with 5 bases separating them. Germline values: CDR1 SGHNT, CDR2 YENEEA. CDR3 in amino acids: CASSLGQQETQYF. As DNA, the CDR3 is TGTGCCAGCAGCTTAGGACAGCAAGAGACCCAGTACTTC.